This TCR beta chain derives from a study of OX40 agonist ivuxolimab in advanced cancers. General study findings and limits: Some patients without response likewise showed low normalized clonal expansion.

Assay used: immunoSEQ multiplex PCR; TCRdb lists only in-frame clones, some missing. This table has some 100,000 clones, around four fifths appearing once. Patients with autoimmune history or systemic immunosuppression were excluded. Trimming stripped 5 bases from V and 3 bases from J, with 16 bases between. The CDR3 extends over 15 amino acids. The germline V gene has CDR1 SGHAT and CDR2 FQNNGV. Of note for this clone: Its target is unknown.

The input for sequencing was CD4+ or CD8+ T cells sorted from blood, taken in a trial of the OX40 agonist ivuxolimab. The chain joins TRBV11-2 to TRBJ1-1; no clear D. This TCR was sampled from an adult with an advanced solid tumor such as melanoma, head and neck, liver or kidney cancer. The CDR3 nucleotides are TGTGCCAGCAGCGCCCAACAAGGTTGGGACACTGAAGCTTTCTTT. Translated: CASSAQQGWDTEAFF.